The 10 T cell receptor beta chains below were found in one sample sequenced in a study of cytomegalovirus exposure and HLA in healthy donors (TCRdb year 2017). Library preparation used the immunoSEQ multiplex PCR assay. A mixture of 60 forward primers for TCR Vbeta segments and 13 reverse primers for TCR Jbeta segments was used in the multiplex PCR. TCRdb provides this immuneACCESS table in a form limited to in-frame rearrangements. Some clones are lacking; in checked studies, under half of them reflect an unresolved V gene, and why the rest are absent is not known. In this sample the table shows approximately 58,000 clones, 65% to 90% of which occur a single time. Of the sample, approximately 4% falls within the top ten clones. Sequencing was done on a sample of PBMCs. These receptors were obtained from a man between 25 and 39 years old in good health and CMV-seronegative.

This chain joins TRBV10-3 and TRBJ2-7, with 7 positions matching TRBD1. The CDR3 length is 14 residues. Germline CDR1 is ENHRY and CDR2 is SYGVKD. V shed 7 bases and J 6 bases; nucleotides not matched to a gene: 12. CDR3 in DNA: TGTGCCATCACCTGGGACAGCCCCTCCCGCGAGCAGTACTTC. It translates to CAITWDSPSREQYF.

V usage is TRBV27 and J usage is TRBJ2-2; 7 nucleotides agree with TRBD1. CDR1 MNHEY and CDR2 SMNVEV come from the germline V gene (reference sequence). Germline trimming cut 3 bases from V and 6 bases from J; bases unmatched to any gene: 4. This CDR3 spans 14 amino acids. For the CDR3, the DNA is TGTGCCAGCAGTTTGAAACAGGGGCCCGGGGAGCTGTTTTTT. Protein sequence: CASSLKQGPGELFF.

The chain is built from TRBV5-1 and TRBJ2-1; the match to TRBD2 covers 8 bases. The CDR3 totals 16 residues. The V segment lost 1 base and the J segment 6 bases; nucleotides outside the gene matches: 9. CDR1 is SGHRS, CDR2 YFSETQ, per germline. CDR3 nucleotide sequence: TGCGCCAGCAGCTTGCTCGGGGGGGCATCTGCCAATGAGCAGTTCTTC. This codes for CASSLLGGASANEQFF.

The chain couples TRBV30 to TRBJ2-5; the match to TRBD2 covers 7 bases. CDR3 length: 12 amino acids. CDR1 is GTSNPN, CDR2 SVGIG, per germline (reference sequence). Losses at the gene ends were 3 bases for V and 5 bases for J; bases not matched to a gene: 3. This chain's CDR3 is CAWRRETETQYF. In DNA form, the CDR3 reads TGTGCCTGGAGGCGGGAGACGGAGACCCAGTACTTC.

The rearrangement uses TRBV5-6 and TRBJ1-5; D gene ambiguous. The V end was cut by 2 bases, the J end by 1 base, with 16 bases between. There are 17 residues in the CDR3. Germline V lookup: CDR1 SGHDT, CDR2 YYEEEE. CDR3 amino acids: CASSFSGFSGSNQPQHF. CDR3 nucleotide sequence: TGTGCCAGCAGCTTCTCCGGGTTCTCTGGCAGCAATCAGCCCCAGCATTTT. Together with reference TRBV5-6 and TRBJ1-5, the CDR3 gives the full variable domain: DAGVTQSPTHLIKTRGQQVTLRCSPKSGHDTVSWYQQALGQGPQFIFQYYEEEERQRGNFPDRFSGHQFPNYSSELNVNALLLGDSALYLCASSFSGFSGSNQPQHFGDGTRLSIL.

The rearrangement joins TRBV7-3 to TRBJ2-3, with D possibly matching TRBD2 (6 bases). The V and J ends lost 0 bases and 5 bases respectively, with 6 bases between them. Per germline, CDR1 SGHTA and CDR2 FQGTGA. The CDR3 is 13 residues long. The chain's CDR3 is CASSLTGGDTQYF. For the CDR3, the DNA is TGTGCCAGCAGCTTAACGGGAGGAGATACGCAGTATTTT.

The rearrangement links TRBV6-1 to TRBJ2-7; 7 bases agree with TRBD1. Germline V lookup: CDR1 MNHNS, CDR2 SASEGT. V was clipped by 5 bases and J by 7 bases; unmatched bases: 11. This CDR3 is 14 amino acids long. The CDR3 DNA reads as TGTGCCAGCAGTCCAGGGACAGCGCCAACTGAGCAGTACTTC. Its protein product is CASSPGTAPTEQYF.

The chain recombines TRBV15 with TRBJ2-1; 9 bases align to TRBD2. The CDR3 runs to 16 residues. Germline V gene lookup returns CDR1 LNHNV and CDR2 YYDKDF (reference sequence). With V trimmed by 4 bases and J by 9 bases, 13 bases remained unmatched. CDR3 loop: CATSNFGLAGKAEQFF. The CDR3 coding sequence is TGTGCCACCAGCAATTTTGGCCTAGCGGGAAAGGCTGAGCAGTTCTTC.

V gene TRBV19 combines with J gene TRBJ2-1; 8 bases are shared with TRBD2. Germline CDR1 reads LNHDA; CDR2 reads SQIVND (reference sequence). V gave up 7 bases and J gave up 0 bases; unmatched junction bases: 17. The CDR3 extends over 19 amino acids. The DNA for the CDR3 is TGTGCCAGTACCCTACAGGGAGGACTAGCCTTGAGCTCCTACAATGAGCAGTTCTTC. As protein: CASTLQGGLALSSYNEQFF.

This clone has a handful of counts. The DNA of the CDR3 is TGTGCCAGCAGTACCCCGACAGGGGACACTGAAGCTTTCTTT. Translated: CASSTPTGDTEAFF. The chain couples TRBV6-6 to TRBJ1-1; TRBD1 matches at 8 bases. The CDR3 totals 14 residues. CDR1 MNHNY and CDR2 SVGAGI come from the germline V gene (reference sequence). The ends lost 5 bases at V and 3 bases at J; junction bases unmatched: 5.